The sequence of this T cell receptor (beta chain) was determined in a study of control samples from healthy donors and cancer patients. This table comes from immunoSEQ multiplex PCR, and its TCRdb copy is limited to in-frame clones, with some not included. Among approximately 150,000 clones listed, around 94% were seen once. The CDR3 sequence is 16 residues long. CDR1 and CDR2 (germline): LGHDT, YNNKEL (reference sequence). The V end was cut by 4 bases, the J end by 0 bases, with 15 bases between. The sequencing input was PBMCs. This receptor was identified in a man between 60 and 70 years old with colorectal cancer. The J gene is TRBJ2-5, the V gene TRBV3-1 (or the pseudogene TRBV3-2); D might be TRBD1 (5 bases). The CDR3 nucleotides are TGTGCCAGCAGCCGAAGGGGTCTGGGGTACCAAGAGACCCAGTACTTC. Its protein product is CASSRRGLGYQETQYF.